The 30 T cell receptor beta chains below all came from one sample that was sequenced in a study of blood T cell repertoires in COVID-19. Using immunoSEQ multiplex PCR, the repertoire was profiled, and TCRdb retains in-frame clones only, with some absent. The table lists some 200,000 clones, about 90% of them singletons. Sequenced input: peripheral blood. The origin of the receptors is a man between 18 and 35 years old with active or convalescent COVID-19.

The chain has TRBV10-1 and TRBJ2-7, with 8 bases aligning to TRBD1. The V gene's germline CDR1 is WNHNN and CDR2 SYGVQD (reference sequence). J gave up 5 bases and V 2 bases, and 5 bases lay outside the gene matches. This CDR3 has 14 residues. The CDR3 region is CASSEGQGFDEQYF. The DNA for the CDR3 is TGCGCCAGCAGTGAGGGACAGGGATTCGACGAGCAGTACTTC.

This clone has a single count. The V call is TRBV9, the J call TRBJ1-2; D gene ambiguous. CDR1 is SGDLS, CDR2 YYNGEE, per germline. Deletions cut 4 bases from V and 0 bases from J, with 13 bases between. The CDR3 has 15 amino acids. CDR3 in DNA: TGTGCCAGCAGCTCCCGTGCGGGAGCTAACTATGGCTACACCTTC. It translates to CASSSRAGANYGYTF. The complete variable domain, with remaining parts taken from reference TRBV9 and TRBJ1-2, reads DSGVTQTPKHLITATGQRVTLRCSPRSGDLSVYWYQQSLDQGLQFLIQYYNGEERAKGNILERFSAQQFPDLHSELNLSSLELGDSALYFCASSSRAGANYGYTFGSGTRLTVV.

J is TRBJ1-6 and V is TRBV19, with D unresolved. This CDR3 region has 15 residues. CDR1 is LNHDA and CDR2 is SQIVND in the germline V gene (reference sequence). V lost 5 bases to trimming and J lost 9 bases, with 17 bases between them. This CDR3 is CASSPSSGSGSPLHF. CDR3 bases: TGTGCCAGTAGTCCATCCTCGGGATCGGGTTCACCCCTCCACTTT.

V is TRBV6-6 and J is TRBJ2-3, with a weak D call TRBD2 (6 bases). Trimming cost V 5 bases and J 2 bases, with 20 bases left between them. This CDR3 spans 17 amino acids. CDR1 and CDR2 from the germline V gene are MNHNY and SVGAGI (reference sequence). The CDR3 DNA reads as TGTGCCAGCAGTCCCCACCAGCGGGCCGTGAACACAGATACGCAGTATTTT. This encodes CASSPHQRAVNTDTQYF.

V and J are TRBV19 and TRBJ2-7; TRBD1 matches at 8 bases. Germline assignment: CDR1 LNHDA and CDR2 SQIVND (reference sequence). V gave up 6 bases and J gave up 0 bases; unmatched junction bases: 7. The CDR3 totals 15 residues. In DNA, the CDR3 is TGTGCCAGTAGCAGAGGACAGGGATTCTCCTACGAGCAGTACTTC. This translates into CASSRGQGFSYEQYF.

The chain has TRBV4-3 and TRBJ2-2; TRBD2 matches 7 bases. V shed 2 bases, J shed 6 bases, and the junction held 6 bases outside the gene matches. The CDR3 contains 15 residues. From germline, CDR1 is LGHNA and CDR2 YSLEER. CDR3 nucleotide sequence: TGCGCCAGCAGCCAACTAGTGGGGAGGGCCGGGGAGCTGTTTTTT. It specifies CASSQLVGRAGELFF.

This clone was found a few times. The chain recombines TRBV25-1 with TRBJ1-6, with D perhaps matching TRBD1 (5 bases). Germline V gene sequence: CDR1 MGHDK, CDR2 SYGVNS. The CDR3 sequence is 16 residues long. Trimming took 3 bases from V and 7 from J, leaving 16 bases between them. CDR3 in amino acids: CASSDITQGWNSPLHF. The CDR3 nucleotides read TGTGCCAGCAGTGATATTACCCAGGGTTGGAATTCACCCCTCCACTTT.

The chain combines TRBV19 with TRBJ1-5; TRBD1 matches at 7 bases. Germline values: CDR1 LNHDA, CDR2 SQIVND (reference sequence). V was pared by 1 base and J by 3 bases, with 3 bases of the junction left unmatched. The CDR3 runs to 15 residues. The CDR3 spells CASSIGGGDNQPQHF. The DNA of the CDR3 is TGTGCCAGTAGTATAGGAGGGGGCGACAATCAGCCCCAGCATTTT.

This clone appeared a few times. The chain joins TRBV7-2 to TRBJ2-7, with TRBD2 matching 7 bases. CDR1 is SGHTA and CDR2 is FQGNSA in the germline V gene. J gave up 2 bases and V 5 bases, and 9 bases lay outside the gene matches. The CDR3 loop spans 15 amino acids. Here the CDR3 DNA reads TGTGCCAGCAGCCCTTTGGGGGGGACGGCCTACGAGCAGTACTTC. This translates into CASSPLGGTAYEQYF.

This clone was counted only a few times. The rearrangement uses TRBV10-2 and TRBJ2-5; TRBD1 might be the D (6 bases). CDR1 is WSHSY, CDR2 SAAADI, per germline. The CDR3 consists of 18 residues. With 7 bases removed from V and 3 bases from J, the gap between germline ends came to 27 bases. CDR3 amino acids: CASTLIPPLRDTKETQYF. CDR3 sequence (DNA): TGCGCCAGCACCCTCATACCCCCCCTCCGGGACACCAAAGAGACCCAGTACTTC.

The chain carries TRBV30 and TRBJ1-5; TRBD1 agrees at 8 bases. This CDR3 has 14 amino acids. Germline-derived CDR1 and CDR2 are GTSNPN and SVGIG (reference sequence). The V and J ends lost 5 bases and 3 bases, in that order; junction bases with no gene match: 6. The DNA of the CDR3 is TGTGCCTGGGACGACAGGGGTAACAATCAGCCCCAGCATTTT. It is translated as CAWDDRGNNQPQHF.

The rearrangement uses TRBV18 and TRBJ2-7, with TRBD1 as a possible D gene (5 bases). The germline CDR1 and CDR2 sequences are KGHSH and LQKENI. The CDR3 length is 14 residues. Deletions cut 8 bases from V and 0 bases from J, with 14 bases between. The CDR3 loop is CASRKGLSSYEQYF. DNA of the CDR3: TGTGCCAGCCGAAAGGGGCTGAGCTCCTACGAGCAGTACTTC.

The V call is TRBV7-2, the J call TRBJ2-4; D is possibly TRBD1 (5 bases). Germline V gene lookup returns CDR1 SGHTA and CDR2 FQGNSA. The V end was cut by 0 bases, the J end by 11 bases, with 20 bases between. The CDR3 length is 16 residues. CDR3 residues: CASSLAPFDSQGVQYF. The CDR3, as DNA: TGTGCCAGCAGCTTAGCACCATTCGACAGCCAAGGGGTTCAGTACTTC.

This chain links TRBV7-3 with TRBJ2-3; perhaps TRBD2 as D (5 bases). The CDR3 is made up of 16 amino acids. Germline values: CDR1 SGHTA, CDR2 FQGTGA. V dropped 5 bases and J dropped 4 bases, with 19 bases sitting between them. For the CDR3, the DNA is TGTGCCAGCAGCCCAGAATGGAAAACGGGGTCAGATACGCAGTATTTT. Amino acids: CASSPEWKTGSDTQYF.

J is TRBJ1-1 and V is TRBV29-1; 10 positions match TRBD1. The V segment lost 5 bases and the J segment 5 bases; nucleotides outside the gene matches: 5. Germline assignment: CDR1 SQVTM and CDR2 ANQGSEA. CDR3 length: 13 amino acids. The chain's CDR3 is CSVIGQGETEAFF. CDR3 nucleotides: TGCAGCGTTATAGGACAGGGGGAAACTGAAGCTTTCTTT.

This CDR3 is CSVVGLAFHNEQFF. As DNA, the CDR3 is TGCAGCGTCGTAGGACTAGCGTTTCACAATGAGCAGTTCTTC. This chain joins TRBV29-1 and TRBJ2-1, with 9 bases that match TRBD2. This CDR3 is built from 14 residues. Per the germline V gene, CDR1 is SQVTM and CDR2 is ANQGSEA. Germline trimming cut 6 bases from V and 5 bases from J; bases unmatched to any gene: 8.

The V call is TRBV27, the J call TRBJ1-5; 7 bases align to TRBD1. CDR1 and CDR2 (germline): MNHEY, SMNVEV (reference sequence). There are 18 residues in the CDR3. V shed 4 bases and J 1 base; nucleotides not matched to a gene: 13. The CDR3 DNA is TGTGCCAGCAGTTCTTCACCCCCTCCCAGGGGGAGCAATCAGCCCCAGCATTTT. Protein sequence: CASSSSPPPRGSNQPQHF.

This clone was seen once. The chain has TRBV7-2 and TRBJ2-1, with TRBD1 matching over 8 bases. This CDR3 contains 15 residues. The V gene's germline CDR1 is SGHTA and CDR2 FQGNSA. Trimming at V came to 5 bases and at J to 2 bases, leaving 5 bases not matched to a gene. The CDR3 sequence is CASSPTGVPYNEQFF. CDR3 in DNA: TGTGCCAGCAGCCCGACAGGGGTCCCCTACAATGAGCAGTTCTTC.

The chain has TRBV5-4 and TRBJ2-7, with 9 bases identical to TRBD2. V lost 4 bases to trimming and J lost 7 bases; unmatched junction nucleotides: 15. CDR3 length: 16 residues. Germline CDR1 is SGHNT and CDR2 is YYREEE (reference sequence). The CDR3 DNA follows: TGTGCCAGCAGCCCAGCAGTGGCGGGAGGGCCGAAGGAGCAGTACTTC. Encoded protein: CASSPAVAGGPKEQYF.

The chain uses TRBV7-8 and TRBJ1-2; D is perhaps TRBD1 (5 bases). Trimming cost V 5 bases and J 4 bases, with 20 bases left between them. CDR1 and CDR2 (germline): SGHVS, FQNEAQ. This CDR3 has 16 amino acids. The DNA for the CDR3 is TGTGCCAGCAGCCGAGGGGCCGGGGAGGTTGGCTATGGCTACACCTTC. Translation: CASSRGAGEVGYGYTF.

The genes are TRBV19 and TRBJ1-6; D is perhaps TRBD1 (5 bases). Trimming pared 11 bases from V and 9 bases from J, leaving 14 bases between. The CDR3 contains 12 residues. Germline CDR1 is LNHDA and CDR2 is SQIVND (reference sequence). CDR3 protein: CAGGSLGSPLHF. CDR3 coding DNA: TGTGCCGGGGGGTCGCTTGGTTCACCCCTCCACTTT.

The DNA of the CDR3 is TGTGCCAGCAGTTCTTCCGGACAGGGCGGCTACGAGCAGTACTTC. Amino acid sequence: CASSSSGQGGYEQYF. This chain connects TRBV6-2 or TRBV6-3 to TRBJ2-7, with 8 nucleotides matching TRBD1. The CDR3 loop spans 15 amino acids. Germline lookup yields CDR1 MNHEY and CDR2 SVGEGT. J was trimmed by 3 bases and V by 4 bases; bases with no gene match: 8.

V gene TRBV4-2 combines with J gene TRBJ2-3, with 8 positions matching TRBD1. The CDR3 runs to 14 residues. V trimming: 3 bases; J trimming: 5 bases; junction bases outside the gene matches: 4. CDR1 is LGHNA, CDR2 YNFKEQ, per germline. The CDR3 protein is CASSQVTGGDTQYF. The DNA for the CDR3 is TGTGCCAGCAGCCAGGTTACAGGGGGAGATACGCAGTATTTT.

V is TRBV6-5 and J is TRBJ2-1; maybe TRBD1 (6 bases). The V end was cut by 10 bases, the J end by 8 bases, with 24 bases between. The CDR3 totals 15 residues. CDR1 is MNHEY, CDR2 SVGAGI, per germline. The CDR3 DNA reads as TGTGCCACCTCGCCGACAGGTCGCAAGCTCGATGAGCAGTTCTTC. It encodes CATSPTGRKLDEQFF.

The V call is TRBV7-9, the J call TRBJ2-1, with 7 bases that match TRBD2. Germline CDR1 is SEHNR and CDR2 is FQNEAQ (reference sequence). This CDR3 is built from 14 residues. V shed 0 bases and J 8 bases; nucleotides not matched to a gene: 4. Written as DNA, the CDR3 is TGTGCCAGCAGCTTAGCGGCGCTAGCGGATGAGCAGTTCTTC. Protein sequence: CASSLAALADEQFF.

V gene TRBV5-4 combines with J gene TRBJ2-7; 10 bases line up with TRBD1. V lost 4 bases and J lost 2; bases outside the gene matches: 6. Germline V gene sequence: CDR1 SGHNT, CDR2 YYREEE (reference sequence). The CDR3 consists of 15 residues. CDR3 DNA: TGTGCCAGCAGCGAGGGACAGGGGCGGCCCTACGAGCAGTACTTC. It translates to CASSEGQGRPYEQYF.

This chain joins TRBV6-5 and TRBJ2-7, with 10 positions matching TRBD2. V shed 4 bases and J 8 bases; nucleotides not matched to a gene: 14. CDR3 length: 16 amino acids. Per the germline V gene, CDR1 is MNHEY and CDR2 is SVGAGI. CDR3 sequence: CASSSRGGSGRRKQYF. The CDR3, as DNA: TGTGCCAGCAGTTCGCGAGGGGGTAGCGGGAGGAGGAAGCAGTACTTC.

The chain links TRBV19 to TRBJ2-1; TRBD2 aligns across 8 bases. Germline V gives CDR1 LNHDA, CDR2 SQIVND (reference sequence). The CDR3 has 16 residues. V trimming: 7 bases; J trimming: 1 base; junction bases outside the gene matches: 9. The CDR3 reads CASKRESTGSYNEQFF. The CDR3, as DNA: TGTGCCAGTAAGCGGGAGTCGACTGGGTCCTACAATGAGCAGTTCTTC.

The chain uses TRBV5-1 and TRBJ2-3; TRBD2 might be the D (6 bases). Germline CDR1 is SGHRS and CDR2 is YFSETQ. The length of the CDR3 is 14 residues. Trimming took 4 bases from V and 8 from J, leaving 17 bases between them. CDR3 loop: CASSRESRDFTQYF. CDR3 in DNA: TGCGCCAGCAGCAGGGAGAGCCGGGACTTTACGCAGTATTTT. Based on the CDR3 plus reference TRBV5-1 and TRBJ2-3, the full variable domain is KAGVTQTPRYLIKTRGQQVTLSCSPISGHRSVSWYQQTPGQGLQFLFEYFSETQRNKGNFPGRFSGRQFSNSRSEMNVSTLELGDSALYLCASSRESRDFTQYFGPGTRLTVL.

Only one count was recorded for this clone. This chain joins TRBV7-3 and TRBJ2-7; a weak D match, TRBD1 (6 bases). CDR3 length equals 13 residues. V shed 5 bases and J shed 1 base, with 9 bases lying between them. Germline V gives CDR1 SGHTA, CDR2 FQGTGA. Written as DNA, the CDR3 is TGTGCCAGCAGCCCAGACAGGTCCTACGAGCAGTACTTC. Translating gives CASSPDRSYEQYF.